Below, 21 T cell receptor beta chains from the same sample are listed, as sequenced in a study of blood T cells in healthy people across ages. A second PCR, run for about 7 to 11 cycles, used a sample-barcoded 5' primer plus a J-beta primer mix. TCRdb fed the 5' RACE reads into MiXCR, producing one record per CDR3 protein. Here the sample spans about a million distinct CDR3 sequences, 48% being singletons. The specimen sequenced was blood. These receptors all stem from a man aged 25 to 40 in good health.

CDR3 DNA: TGTGCCAGCAGCCCCCGGACAGGGCTCCACTATGGCTACACCTTC. It encodes CASSPRTGLHYGYTF. This sequence joins TRBV27 and TRBJ1-2, with TRBD1 matching 8 bases. The ends lost 6 bases at V and 3 bases at J; junction bases unmatched: 9. The CDR3 totals 15 residues. Germline CDR1 and CDR2: MNHEY and SMNVEV (reference sequence).

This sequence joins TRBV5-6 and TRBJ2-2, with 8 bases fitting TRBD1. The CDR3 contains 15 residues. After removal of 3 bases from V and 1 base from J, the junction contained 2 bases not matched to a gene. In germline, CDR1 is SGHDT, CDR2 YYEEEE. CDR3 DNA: TGTGCCAGCAGCTGGACAGGGCGGAACACCGGGGAGCTGTTTTTT. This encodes CASSWTGRNTGELFF.

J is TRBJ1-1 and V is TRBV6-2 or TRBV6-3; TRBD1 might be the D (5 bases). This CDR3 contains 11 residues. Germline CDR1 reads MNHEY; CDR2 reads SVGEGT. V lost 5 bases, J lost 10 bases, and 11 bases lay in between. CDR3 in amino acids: CASSGGQRAFF. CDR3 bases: TGTGCCAGCAGTGGAGGACAAAGAGCTTTCTTT.

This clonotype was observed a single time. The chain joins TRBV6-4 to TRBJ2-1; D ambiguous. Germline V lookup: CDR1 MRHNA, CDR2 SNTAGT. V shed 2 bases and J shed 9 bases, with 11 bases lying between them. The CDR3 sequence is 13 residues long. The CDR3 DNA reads TGTGCCAGCAGTGACGGGTCTATTTCTGAGCAGTTCTTC. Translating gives CASSDGSISEQFF.

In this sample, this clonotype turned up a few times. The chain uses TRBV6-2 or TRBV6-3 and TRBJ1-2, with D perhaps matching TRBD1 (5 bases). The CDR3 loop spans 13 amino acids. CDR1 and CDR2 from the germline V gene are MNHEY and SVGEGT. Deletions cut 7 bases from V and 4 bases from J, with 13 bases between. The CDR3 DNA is TGTGCCAGCAATGACAGAAGCGGCTATGGCTACACCTTC. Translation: CASNDRSGYGYTF.

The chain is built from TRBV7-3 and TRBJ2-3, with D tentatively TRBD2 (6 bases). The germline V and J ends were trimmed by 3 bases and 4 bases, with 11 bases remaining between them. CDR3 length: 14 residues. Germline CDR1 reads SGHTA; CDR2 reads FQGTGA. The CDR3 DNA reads TGTGCCAGCAGCTTCACGGGAGTGGCAGATACGCAGTATTTT. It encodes CASSFTGVADTQYF. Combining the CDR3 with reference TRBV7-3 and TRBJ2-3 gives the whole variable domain GAGVSQTPSNKVTEKGKYVELRCDPISGHTALYWYRQSLGQGPEFLIYFQGTGAADDSGLPNDRFFAVRPEGSVSTLKIQRTERGDSAVYLCASSFTGVADTQYFGPGTRLTVL.

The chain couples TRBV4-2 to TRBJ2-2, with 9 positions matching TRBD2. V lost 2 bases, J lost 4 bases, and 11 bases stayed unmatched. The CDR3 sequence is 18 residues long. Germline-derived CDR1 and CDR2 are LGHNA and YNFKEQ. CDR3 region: CASSQLAGAASGTGELFF. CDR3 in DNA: TGTGCCAGCAGCCAATTAGCGGGGGCCGCTTCGGGCACCGGGGAGCTGTTTTTT.

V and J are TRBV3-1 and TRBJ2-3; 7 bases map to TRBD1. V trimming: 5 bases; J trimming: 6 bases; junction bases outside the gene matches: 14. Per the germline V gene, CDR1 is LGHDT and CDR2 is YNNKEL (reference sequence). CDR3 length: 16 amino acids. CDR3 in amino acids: CASSNRDSPLTDTQYF. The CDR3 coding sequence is TGTGCCAGCAGCAACCGGGACAGTCCCTTAACGGATACGCAGTATTTT.

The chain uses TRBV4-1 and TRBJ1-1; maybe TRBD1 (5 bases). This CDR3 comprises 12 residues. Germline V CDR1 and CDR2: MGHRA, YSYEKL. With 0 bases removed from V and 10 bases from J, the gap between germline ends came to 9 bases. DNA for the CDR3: TGCGCCAGCAGCCAAGACCGGGGACCAGCTTTCTTT. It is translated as CASSQDRGPAFF.

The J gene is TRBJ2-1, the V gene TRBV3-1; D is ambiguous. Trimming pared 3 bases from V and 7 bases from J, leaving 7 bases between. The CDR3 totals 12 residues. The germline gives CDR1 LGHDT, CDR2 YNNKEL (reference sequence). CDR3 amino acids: CASSHSGNEQFF. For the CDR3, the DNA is TGTGCCAGCAGCCACTCTGGAAATGAGCAGTTCTTC.

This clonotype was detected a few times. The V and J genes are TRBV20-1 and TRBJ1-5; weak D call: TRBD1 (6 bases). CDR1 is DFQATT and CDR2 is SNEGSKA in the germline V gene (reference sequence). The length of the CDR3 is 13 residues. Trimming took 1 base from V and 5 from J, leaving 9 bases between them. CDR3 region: CSARASGDQPQHF. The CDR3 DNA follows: TGCAGTGCTAGAGCCTCAGGGGATCAGCCCCAGCATTTT.

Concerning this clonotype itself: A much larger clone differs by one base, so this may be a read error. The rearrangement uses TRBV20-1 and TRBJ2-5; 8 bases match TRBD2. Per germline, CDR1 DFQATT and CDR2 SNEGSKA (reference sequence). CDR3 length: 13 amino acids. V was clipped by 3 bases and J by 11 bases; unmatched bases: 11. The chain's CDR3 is CSASGRGDNEQYF. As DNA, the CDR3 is TGCAGTGCTAGTGGGCGGGGGGACAATGAGCAGTACTTC.

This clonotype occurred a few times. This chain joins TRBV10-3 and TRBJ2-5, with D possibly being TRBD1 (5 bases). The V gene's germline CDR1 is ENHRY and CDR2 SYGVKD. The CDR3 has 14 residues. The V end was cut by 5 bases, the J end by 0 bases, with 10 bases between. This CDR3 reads CAISMGQDQETQYF. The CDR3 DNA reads TGTGCCATCAGTATGGGGCAGGACCAAGAGACCCAGTACTTC.

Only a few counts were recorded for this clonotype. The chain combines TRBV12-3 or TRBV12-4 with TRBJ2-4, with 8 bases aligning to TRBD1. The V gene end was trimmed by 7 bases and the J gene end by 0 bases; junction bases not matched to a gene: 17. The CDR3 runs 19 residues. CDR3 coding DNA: TGTGCCAGCACCTTAGCCACAGGGGGACAGGTACTAGCCAAAAACATTCAGTACTTC. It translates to CASTLATGGQVLAKNIQYF.

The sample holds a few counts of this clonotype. The CDR3 here is CASSFEGTSGGPNYEQYF. For the CDR3, the DNA is TGTGCCAGCAGTTTCGAAGGGACTAGCGGGGGCCCTAACTACGAGCAGTACTTC. J is TRBJ2-7 and V is TRBV12-3 or TRBV12-4; TRBD2 matches at 14 bases. The CDR3 covers 18 residues. The ends lost 3 bases at V and 3 bases at J; junction bases unmatched: 10.

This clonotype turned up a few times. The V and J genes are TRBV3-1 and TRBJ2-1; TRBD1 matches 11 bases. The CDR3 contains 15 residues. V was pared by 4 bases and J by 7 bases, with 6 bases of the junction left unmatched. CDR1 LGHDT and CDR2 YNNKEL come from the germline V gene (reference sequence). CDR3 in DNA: TGTGCCAGCAGCCGGGGACAGGGGGTTTCGAATGAGCAGTTCTTC. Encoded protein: CASSRGQGVSNEQFF.

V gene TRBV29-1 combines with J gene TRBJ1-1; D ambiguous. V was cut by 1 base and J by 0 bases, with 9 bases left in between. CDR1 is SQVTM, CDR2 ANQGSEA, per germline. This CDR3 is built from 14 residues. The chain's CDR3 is CSVEAETVNTEAFF. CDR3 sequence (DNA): TGCAGCGTTGAAGCGGAGACGGTGAACACTGAAGCTTTCTTT.

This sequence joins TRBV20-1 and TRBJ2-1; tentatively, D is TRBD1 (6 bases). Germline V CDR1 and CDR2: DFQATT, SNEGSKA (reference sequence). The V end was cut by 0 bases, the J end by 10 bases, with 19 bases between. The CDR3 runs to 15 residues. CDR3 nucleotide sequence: TGCAGTGCTAGAGATTGGACAGAGCCGCTTGGGGAGCAGTTCTTC. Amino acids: CSARDWTEPLGEQFF.

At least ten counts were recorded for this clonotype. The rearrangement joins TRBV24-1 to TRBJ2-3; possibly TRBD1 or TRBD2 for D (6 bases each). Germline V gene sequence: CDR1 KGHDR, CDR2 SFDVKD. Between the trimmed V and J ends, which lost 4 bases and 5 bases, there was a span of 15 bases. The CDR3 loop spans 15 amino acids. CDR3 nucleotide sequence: TGTGCCACCAGTGAACGGGGGCCTACGGGAGATACGCAGTATTTT. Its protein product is CATSERGPTGDTQYF.

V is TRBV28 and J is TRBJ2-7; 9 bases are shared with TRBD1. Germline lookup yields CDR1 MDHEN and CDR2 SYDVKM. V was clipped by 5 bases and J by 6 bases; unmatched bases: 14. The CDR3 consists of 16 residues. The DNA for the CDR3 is TGTGCCAGCAGTCCATATTCCGGGACAGGGTTCAGCGAGCAGTACTTC. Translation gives CASSPYSGTGFSEQYF.

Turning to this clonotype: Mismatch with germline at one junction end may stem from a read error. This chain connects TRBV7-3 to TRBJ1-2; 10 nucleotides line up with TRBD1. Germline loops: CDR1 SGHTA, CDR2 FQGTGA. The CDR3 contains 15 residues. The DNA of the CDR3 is TGTGCCAGCAGTTTCTTGGGACAGGGGATCGATGGCTGCACCTTC. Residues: CASSFLGQGIDGCTF.